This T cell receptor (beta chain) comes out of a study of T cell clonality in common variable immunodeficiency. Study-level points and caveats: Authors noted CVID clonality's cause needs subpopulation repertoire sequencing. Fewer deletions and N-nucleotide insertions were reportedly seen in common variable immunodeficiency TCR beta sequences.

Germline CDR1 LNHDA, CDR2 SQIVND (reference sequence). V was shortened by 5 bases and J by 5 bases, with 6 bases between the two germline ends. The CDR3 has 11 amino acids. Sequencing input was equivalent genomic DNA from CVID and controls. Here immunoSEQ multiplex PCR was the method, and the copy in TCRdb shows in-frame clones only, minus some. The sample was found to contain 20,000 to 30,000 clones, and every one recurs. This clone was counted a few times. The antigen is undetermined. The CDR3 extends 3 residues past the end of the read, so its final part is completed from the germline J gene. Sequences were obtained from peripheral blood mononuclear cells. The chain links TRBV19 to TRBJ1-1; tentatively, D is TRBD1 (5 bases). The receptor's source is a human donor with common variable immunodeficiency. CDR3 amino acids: CASSYRTEAFF. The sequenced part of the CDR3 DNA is TGTGCCAGTAGTTACAGGACTGAA.